This entry lists 20 T cell receptor beta chains sequenced from one sample in a study of CD4 and CD8 cells across lung adenocarcinoma regions. TCRdb re-called the PCR reads through MiXCR, storing one row per CDR3 protein. Found here are 9,500 to 15,000 distinct CDR3 sequences, 47% of them singletons; the top ten hold over 20%. The sample taken for sequencing was CD8+ T cells from the margin of a lung tumor. The source is a female donor with lung adenocarcinoma. The CD4 and CD8 labels of this study may be unreliable.

This clonotype is termed medium-sized. The rearrangement joins TRBV6-5 to TRBJ2-1, with 9 positions matching TRBD1. Matching the DNA end better, TRBJ2-7 makes the J call doubtful. Germline lookup yields CDR1 MNHEY and CDR2 SVGAGI. The CDR3 runs to 16 residues. The CDR3 loop reads CASSYRGGTGLYEQYF. The CDR3 DNA reads TGTGCCAGCAGTTACCGGGGAGGGACAGGGCTCTACGAGCAGTACTTC.

This clonotype was seen a single time. The junction differs from germline at one of its ends, possibly a read error. The CDR3 is CASSDLEHTGEQFF. The CDR3 DNA reads TGTGCCAGCAGTGATTTGGAGCACACCGGGGAGCAGTTTTTC. The genes are TRBV6-1 and TRBJ2-1, with TRBD2 as a possible D gene (5 bases). CDR1 is MNHNS, CDR2 SASEGT, per germline. The CDR3 sequence is 14 residues long.

With respect to this clonotype: One end of the junction varies from germline; a read error may be responsible. The rearrangement uses TRBV7-6 and TRBJ2-3, with a possible D match to TRBD1 (6 bases). The CDR3 loop spans 15 amino acids. Germline CDR1 SGHVS, CDR2 FNYEAQ. The chain's CDR3 is CARGLGGHGTDTQYF. The CDR3 coding sequence is TGTGCCAGGGGGTTAGGGGGTCATGGCACAGATACCCAGTACTTT. The variable domain in full, completed from reference TRBV7-6 and TRBJ2-3, reads GAGVSQSPRYKVTKRGQDVALRCDPISGHVSLYWYRQALGQGPEFLTYFNYEAQQDKSGLPNDRFSAERPEGSISTLTIQRTEQRDSAMYRCARGLGGHGTDTQYFGPGTRLTVL.

In the case of this clonotype: One end of the junction is discordant with germline, which a read error may explain. The rearrangement joins TRBV11-2 to TRBJ2-3, with 11 bases lining up with TRBD2. CDR1 and CDR2 from the germline V gene are SGHAT and FQNNGV. The CDR3 is 14 amino acids. The CDR3 is CVSSPSGGPDTQYF. The DNA of the CDR3 is TGTGTCAGCAGCCCTAGCGGGGGGCCAGATACGCAGTATTTT.

In the case of this clonotype: The CDR3 end shows no conserved phenylalanine or tryptophan, and so a read error is likely. The limits of the CDR3 on the DNA are not certain, so only TCRdb's listed CDR3 is given. The chain's CDR3 is CAMVASLLPLAFAVEGATRRRLWP. The J gene is TRBJ2-1, the V gene TRBV10-3; the D call of TRBD2 is as the table states it, not checked on the DNA. CDR1 and CDR2 from the germline V gene are ENHRY and SYGVKD. The CDR3 contains 24 residues when both ends are counted.

Comment on this clonotype: Germline is not matched at one junction end, which may reflect a read error. The chain combines TRBV6-1 with TRBJ2-3; 10 bases are a match to TRBD1. The CDR3 contains 16 residues. The germline V gene encodes CDR1 MNHNS and CDR2 SASEGT. The CDR3 loop reads CASSEAVGTGEDTQYF. CDR3 DNA: TGTGCCAGCAGTGAGGCGGTCGGGACAGGGGAAGATACGCAGTACTTT.

This clonotype was seen a few times. V and J are TRBV7-2 and TRBJ2-1; 7 nucleotides agree with TRBD1. Trimming removed 4 bases from V and 6 bases from J; junction bases left unmatched: 3. Germline-derived CDR1 and CDR2 are SGHTA and FQGNSA. This CDR3 comprises 13 residues. CDR3 residues: CASSSTGANEQFF. The CDR3 DNA follows: TGTGCCAGCAGCTCAACAGGGGCCAATGAGCAGTTCTTC.

This clonotype was seen a few times. Given a much more abundant clone one base away, this may be a read error. This rearrangement joins TRBV6-1 to TRBJ2-3; a possible D gene is TRBD2 (5 bases). The CDR3 totals 16 residues. CDR1 and CDR2 from the germline V gene are MNHNS and SASEGT. Trimming shortened V by 8 bases and J by 5 bases, and 23 bases separated the two germline ends. The CDR3 spells CASQTSWSGFEDTQYF. CDR3 bases: TGTGCCAGCCAGACCTCTTGGAGCGGTTTTGAAGATACGCAGTATTTT.

V is TRBV27 and J is TRBJ2-3, with D uncertain. CDR1 is MNHEY and CDR2 is SMNVEV in the germline V gene (reference sequence). The CDR3 has 14 amino acids. Between the trimmed V and J ends, which lost 8 bases and 7 bases, there was a span of 19 bases. Written as DNA, the CDR3 is TGTGCCAGCGGGGTCCTATCAGCCAAAAATACGCAGTATTTT. This codes for CASGVLSAKNTQYF.

This clonotype has more than one count but fewer than ten. The V gene is TRBV10-2, the J gene TRBJ2-1; D gene unclear. Germline V gives CDR1 WSHSY, CDR2 SAAADI. V lost 8 bases to trimming and J lost 1 base, with 3 bases between them. The CDR3 loop spans 11 amino acids. The CDR3 loop is CASQSYNEQFF. In nucleotides, the CDR3 is TGCGCCAGCCAGTCCTACAATGAGCAGTTCTTC.

The chain joins TRBV5-1 to TRBJ2-6; D perhaps matches TRBD1 (6 bases). Per the germline V gene, CDR1 is SGHRS and CDR2 is YFSETQ. CDR3 size: 15 residues. V shed 4 bases and J shed 1 base, with 9 bases lying between them. The CDR3 reads CASSPTGSGANVLTF. The DNA of the CDR3 is TGCGCCAGCAGCCCTACAGGGTCTGGGGCCAACGTCCTGACTTTC.

This clonotype is medium-sized (0.01 to 0.1%) within its sample. This rearrangement joins TRBV6-1 to TRBJ2-5, with D unresolved. Germline V gene data show CDR1 as MNHNS and CDR2 as SASEGT. Between the trimmed V and J ends, which lost 4 bases and 1 base, there was a span of 7 bases. The CDR3 contains 13 residues. CDR3 loop: CASSGRPQETQYF. The CDR3 coding sequence is TGTGCCAGCAGTGGCAGACCCCAAGAGACCCAGTACTTC.

The chain has TRBV12-3 or TRBV12-4 and TRBJ2-1; TRBD1 or TRBD2 may be the D gene (5 bases each). The assigned J gene may be wrong: the sequence end matches TRBJ2-7 better. CDR3 length: 13 residues. The CDR3 protein is CASSSLRGTQQYF. Here the CDR3 DNA reads TGTGCCAGCAGTTCTCTCCGTGGGACCCAGCAGTACTTC.

CDR3 residues: CASSQDIQDTEAFF. CDR3 nucleotides: TGCGCCAGCAGCCAAGATATTCAGGATACTGAAGCTTTCTTT. J is TRBJ1-1 and V is TRBV4-1; D is uncertain. Trimming removed 0 bases at V and 5 bases at J, with 10 bases between. The CDR3 extends over 14 amino acids. Germline CDR1 and CDR2: MGHRA and YSYEKL.

This clonotype was seen many times. The V call is TRBV6-1, the J call TRBJ1-3; possible D gene TRBD1, 5 bases. The CDR3 consists of 13 residues. Trimming left V 7 bases short and J 0 bases short, with 7 bases between. Germline CDR1 is MNHNS and CDR2 is SASEGT. The CDR3 coding sequence is TGTGCCAGCAAGCAGGGCTCTGGAAACACCATATATTTT. Residues: CASKQGSGNTIYF.

To note about this clonotype: Its ends do not fully match the called genes, so a read error is possible. J is TRBJ2-3 and V is TRBV10-1; D unclear. CDR1 is WNHNN and CDR2 is SYGVQD in the germline V gene (reference sequence). The CDR3 totals 12 residues. This chain's CDR3 is CASSVTKETQYF. The CDR3 DNA follows: TGCGCCAGCAGTGTGACCAAAGAGACCCAGTACTTT.

This clonotype was observed a few times. J is TRBJ2-3 and V is TRBV27, with D possibly TRBD2 on 6 matching bases. V was trimmed by 7 bases and J by 7 bases, leaving 21 bases between them. The CDR3 spans 15 residues. The germline V gene has CDR1 MNHEY and CDR2 SMNVEV (reference sequence). CDR3 nucleotide sequence: TGTGCCAGCAAACCTAGCGTTGGAGTTAGGTATACGCAGTATTTT. Translated, it gives CASKPSVGVRYTQYF.

The sample holds one count of this clonotype. One end of the junction fails to match germline, which may point to a read error. V is TRBV12-3 or TRBV12-4 and J is TRBJ2-1, with a tentative D call TRBD2 (7 bases). The CDR3 loop spans 15 amino acids. CDR3 sequence: CASTLGGGAYNEQFF. CDR3 in DNA: TGTGCCAGCACTCTGGGGGGGGGGGCCTACAACGAGCAGTTCTTC.

By share, this clonotype counts as medium-sized. The chain employs TRBV10-2 and TRBJ1-2; D unclear. Looked up from germline, CDR1 is WSHSY and CDR2 is SAAADI. V was shortened by 5 bases and J by 8 bases, with 15 bases between the two germline ends. This CDR3 spans 13 amino acids. The CDR3, as DNA: TGCGCCAGCAGTAACGATCACATGGACGGCTACACCTTC. Its translation is CASSNDHMDGYTF.

This clonotype was found a few times. V usage is TRBV24-1 and J usage is TRBJ2-3; either TRBD1 or TRBD2 may fit D (6 bases each). The CDR3 is 16 residues long. CDR1 and CDR2 (germline): KGHDR, SFDVKD. V shed 6 bases and J shed 6 bases, with 21 bases lying between them. The CDR3, as DNA: TGTGCCACCAGTAAAGGGCCCGGGGGCCCCCCCGATACGCAGTATTTT. This gives the protein CATSKGPGGPPDTQYF.